This T cell receptor beta chain was sequenced during a study of cytomegalovirus exposure and HLA in healthy donors. Study information: It was reported in a later analysis that the approximately 120 validation repertoires used the same platform as the 666 first-cohort repertoires.

TCRdb's table, derived via immunoSEQ multiplex PCR, lists solely in-frame clones and lacks some. The sample contains under 400,000 clones, just over 85% of which appear only once. The sample holds a few counts of this clone. Germline V gene lookup returns CDR1 SNHLY and CDR2 FYNNEI. The CDR3 covers 11 residues. The ends were cut back, 6 bases at V and 7 bases at J, with 9 bases in the middle. The receptor's source is a woman between 18 and 29 years old in good health and CMV-seronegative. The specimen sequenced was PBMCs. The rearrangement links TRBV2 to TRBJ2-5; TRBD2 is a possible D gene (5 bases). The CDR3 here is CASRGGGTQYF. CDR3 in DNA: TGTGCCAGCAGGGGTGGAGGGACCCAGTACTTC. Filled out from reference TRBV2 and TRBJ2-5, the complete variable domain reads EPEVTQTPSHQVTQMGQEVILRCVPISNHLYFYWYRQILGQKVEFLVSFYNNEISEKSEIFDDQFSVERPDGSNFTLKIRSTKLEDSAMYFCASRGGGTQYFGPGTRLLVL.